The clone carrying this T cell receptor (beta chain) came up a few times. TCRdb redid the calling of the RACE reads with MiXCR, one entry per CDR3 protein. This table has 150,000 to 200,000 distinct CDR3 sequences, roughly 25% appearing once. The CDR3 totals 16 residues. V shed 5 bases, J shed 8 bases, and the junction held 10 bases outside the gene matches. CDR1 and CDR2 from the germline V gene are SGHVS and FQNEAQ. Noted time point: patch test 3, about 24 weeks after DPC sensitization. Regarding treatment: therapeutic diphenylcyclopropenone sensitization with weekly scalp DPC. The data were obtained in a study of human T cells and chemical hapten exposure.

The specimen comprised whole blood, sampled in connection with sensitization to the hapten diphenylcyclopropenone (DPC). The V gene is TRBV7-8, the J gene TRBJ2-1, with 12 bases lining up with TRBD1. The origin of this receptor is a woman aged 18-29 years with alopecia areata. Some clones in this sample may be carry-over from other donors' samples. The CDR3 loop is CASSKSPGQGAYEQFF. The CDR3 DNA reads TGTGCCAGCAGCAAATCACCGGGACAGGGGGCGTATGAGCAGTTCTTC.